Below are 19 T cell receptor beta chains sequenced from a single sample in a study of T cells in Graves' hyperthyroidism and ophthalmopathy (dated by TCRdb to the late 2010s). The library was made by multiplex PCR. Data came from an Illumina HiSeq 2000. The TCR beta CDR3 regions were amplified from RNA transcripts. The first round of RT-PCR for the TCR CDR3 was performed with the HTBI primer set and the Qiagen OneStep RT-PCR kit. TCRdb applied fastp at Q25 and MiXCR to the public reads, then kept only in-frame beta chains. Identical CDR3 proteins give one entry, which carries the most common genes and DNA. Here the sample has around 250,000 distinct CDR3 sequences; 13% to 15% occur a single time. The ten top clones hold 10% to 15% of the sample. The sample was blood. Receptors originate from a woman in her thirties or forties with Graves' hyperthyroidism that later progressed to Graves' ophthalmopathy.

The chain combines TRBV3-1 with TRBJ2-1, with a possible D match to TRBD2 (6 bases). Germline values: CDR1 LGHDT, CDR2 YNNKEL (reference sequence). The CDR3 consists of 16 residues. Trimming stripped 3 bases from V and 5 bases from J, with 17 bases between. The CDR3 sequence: CASSHTAAGRHNEQFF. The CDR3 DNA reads TGTGCCAGCAGCCATACTGCTGCGGGACGGCACAATGAGCAGTTCTTC.

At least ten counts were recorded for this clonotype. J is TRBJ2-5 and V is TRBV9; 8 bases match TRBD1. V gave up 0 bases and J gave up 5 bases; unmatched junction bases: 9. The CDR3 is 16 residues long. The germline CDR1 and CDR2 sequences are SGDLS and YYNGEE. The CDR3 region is CASSVDEGSGGETQYF. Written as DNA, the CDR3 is TGTGCCAGCAGCGTAGATGAGGGGTCAGGGGGCGAGACCCAGTACTTC.

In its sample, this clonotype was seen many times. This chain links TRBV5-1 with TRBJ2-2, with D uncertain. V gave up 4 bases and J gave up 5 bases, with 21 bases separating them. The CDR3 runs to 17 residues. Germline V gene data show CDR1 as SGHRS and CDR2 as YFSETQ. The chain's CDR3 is CASSRALDSSGTGELFF. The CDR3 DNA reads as TGCGCCAGCAGCCGCGCCCTAGATTCTAGTGGGACCGGGGAGCTGTTTTTT.

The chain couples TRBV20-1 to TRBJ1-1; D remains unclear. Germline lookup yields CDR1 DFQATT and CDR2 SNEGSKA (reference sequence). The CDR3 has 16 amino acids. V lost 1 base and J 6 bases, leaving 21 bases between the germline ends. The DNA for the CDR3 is TGCAGTGCTAGAGCACGAAAAGGGAAAGCTATTGCTGAAGCTTTCTTT. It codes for CSARARKGKAIAEAFF.

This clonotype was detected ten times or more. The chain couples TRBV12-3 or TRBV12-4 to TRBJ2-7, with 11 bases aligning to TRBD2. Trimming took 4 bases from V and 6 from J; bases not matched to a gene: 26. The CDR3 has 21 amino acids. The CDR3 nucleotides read TGTGCCAGCAGTTACCGGATCAGGGCGCTAGCGGGAGGCCCATCGGAAGGCGAGCAGTACTTC. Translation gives CASSYRIRALAGGPSEGEQYF.

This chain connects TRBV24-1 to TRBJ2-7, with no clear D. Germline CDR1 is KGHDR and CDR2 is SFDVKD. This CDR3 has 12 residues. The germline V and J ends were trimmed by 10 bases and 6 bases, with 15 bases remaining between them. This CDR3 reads CATPSLIGEQYF. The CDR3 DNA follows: TGTGCCACGCCGTCCCTAATCGGCGAGCAGTACTTC.

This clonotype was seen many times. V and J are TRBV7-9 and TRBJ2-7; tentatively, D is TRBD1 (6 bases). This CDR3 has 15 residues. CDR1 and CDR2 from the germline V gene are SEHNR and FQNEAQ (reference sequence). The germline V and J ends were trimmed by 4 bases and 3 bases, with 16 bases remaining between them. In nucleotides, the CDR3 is TGTGCCAGCAGCTCCGGAATCCAAGGGGGCTACGAGCAGTACTTC. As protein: CASSSGIQGGYEQYF.

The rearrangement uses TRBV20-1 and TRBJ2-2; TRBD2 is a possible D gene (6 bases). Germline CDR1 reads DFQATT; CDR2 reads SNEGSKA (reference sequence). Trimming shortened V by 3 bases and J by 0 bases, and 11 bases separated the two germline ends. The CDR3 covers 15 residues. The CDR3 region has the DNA TGCAGTGCTAGGGAAGCGGGCACGAACACCGGGGAGCTGTTTTTT. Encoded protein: CSAREAGTNTGELFF.

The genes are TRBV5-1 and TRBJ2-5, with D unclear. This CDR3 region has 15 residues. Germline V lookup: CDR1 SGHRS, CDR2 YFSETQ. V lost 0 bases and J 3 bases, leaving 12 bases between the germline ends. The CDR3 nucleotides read TGCGCCAGCAGCTTGGCCTTCCGTAGGGAAGAGACCCAGTACTTC. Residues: CASSLAFRREETQYF.

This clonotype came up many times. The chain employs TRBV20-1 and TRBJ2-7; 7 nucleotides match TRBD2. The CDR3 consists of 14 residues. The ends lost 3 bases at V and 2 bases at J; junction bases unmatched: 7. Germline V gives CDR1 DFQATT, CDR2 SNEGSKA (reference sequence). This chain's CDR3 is CSASGLADTYEQYF. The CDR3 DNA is TGCAGTGCTAGTGGCCTAGCGGACACCTACGAGCAGTACTTC.

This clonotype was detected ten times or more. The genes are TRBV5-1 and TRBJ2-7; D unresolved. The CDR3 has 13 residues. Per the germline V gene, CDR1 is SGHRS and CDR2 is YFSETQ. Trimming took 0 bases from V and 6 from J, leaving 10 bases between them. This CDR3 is CASSLAGSSEQYF. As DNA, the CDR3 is TGCGCCAGCAGCTTGGCTGGGTCGAGCGAGCAGTACTTC. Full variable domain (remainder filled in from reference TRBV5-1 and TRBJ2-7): KAGVTQTPRYLIKTRGQQVTLSCSPISGHRSVSWYQQTPGQGLQFLFEYFSETQRNKGNFPGRFSGRQFSNSRSEMNVSTLELGDSALYLCASSLAGSSEQYFGPGTRLTVT.

The CDR3 here is CASSQMLRGNYGYTF. CDR3 DNA: TGTGCCAGCAGCCAAATGCTCAGGGGAAACTATGGCTACACCTTC. The chain recombines TRBV5-8 with TRBJ1-2; possibly TRBD1 for D (6 bases). V lost 4 bases and J 2 bases, leaving 15 bases between the germline ends. The V gene's germline CDR1 is SGHTS and CDR2 YDEGEE. This CDR3 is 15 amino acids long.

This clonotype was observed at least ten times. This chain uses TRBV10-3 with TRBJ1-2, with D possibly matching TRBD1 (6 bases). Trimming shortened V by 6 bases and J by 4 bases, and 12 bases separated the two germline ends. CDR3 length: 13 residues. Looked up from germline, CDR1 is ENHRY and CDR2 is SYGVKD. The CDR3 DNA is TGTGCCATCAGAAGGGACACCAGCTATGGCTACACCTTC. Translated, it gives CAIRRDTSYGYTF.

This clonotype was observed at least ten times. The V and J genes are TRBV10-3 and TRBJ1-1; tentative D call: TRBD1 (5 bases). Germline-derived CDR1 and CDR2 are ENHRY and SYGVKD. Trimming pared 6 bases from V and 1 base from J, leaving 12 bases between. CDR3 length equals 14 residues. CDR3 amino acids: CAIRWDAPNTEAFF. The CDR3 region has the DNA TGTGCCATCAGATGGGACGCCCCGAACACTGAAGCTTTCTTT.

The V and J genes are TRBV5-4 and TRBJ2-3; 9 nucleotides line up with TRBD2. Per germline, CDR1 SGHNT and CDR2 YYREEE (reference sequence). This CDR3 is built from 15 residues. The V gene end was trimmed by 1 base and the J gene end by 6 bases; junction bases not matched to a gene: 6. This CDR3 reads CASSLRASGKDTQYF. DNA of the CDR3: TGTGCCAGCAGCTTGAGGGCTAGCGGGAAGGATACGCAGTATTTT.

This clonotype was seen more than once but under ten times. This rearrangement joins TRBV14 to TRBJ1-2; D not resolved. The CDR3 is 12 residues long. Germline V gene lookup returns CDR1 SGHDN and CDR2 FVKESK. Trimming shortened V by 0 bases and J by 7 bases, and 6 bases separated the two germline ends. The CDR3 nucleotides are TGTGCCAGCAGCCAAGATCCGTTTGGCTACACCTTC. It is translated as CASSQDPFGYTF.

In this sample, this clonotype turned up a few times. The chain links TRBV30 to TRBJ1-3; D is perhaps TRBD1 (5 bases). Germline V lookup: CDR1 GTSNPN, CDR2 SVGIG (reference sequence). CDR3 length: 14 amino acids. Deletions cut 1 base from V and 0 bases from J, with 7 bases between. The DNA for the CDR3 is TGTGCCTGGAGTGAGGGGTACTCTGGAAACACCATATATTTT. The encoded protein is CAWSEGYSGNTIYF.

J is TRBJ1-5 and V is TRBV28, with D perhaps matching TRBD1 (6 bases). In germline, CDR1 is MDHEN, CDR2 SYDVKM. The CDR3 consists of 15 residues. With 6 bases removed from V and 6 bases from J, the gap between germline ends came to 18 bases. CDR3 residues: CASRRDKGQVQPQHF. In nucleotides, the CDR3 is TGTGCCAGCAGGAGGGACAAGGGGCAGGTTCAGCCCCAGCATTTT.

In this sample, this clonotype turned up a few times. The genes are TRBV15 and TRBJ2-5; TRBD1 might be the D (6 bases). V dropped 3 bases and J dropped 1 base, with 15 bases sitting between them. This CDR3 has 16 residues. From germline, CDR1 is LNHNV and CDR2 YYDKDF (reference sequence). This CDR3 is CATSRGDTGLQETQYF. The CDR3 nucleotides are TGTGCCACCAGCAGGGGGGACACTGGCCTCCAAGAGACCCAGTACTTC.